This T cell receptor beta chain was found in a study of T cells in Graves' hyperthyroidism and ophthalmopathy. RNA transcripts served as the template for amplifying TCR beta CDR3 regions. Carried out on the TCR CDR3, a first-round RT-PCR used the HTBI primer set. TCRdb reprocessed the multiplex PCR reads with MiXCR, giving one entry per CDR3 protein. This table holds approximately 400,000 distinct CDR3 sequences, roughly 14% found once. CDR3 size: 15 residues. V lost 4 bases and J 0 bases, leaving 13 bases between the germline ends. Germline CDR1 reads SGHNT; CDR2 reads YYREEE (reference sequence). This sequence joins TRBV5-4 and TRBJ1-2, with D perhaps matching TRBD1 (5 bases). The origin of this receptor is a man younger than 40 with Graves' hyperthyroidism that later progressed to Graves' ophthalmopathy. Sequencing was performed on blood. CDR3 sequence: CASSIGTLANYGYTF. For the CDR3, the DNA is TGTGCCAGCAGCATCGGGACTCTTGCTAACTATGGCTACACCTTC.